A selection of T cell receptor beta chains follows, all from one sample in a study of blood T cell repertoires in COVID-19. Produced via immunoSEQ multiplex PCR; TCRdb's table is partial and in-frame only. The sample includes about 280,000 clones, roughly four fifths of them seen just once. Sample: PBMCs or T cells enriched from blood (not recorded which). The source of these receptors is a middle-aged man who had been exposed to COVID-19. Each CDR3 is given without its conserved first and last residue.

CDR3 protein: ASRPTGGSNQPQH
J gene: TRBJ1-5
V gene: TRBV5-1

CDR3 protein: ASSPMDRNTEAF
J gene: TRBJ1-1
V gene: TRBV27

CDR3 protein: SVGTGPLREQY
J gene: TRBJ2-7
V gene: TRBV29-1

CDR3 protein: SVSKQGYGYT
J gene: TRBJ1-2
V gene: TRBV29-1

CDR3 protein: ATGQGISYT
J gene: TRBJ1-2
V gene: TRBV24-1

CDR3 protein: ASSQTGAEQY
J gene: TRBJ2-7
V gene: TRBV7-6

CDR3 protein: ASSEGQGVRAREQY
J gene: TRBJ2-7
V gene: TRBV5-1

CDR3 protein: ASSEAAGGGYMNTEAF
J gene: TRBJ1-1
V gene: TRBV2

CDR3 protein: ASSQDAGGISYEQY
J gene: TRBJ2-7
V gene: TRBV4-2

CDR3 protein: ATSRDSAETQY
J gene: TRBJ2-5
V gene: TRBV15

CDR3 protein: ASRWNLAATQY
J gene: TRBJ2-3
V gene: TRBV12-2

CDR3 protein: ASRVDTGCPY
J gene: TRBJ2-7
V gene: TRBV6-6

CDR3 protein: ASSLGTGVNEKLF
J gene: TRBJ1-4
V gene: TRBV5-1

CDR3 protein: AWSPTTGYQPQH
J gene: TRBJ1-5
V gene: TRBV30

CDR3 protein: ASSPGLAGRQETQY
J gene: TRBJ2-5
V gene: TRBV19

CDR3 protein: ASSLTGSVIETQY
J gene: TRBJ2-5
V gene: TRBV11-3

CDR3 protein: ASSQGGGRDKNIQY
J gene: TRBJ2-4
V gene: TRBV14

CDR3 protein: ASSLRSGPYEQY
J gene: TRBJ2-7
V gene: TRBV7-2

CDR3 protein: ASSAAQDSPPNEKLF
J gene: TRBJ1-4
V gene: TRBV7-9

CDR3 protein: ASNLPTLAYNEQF
J gene: TRBJ2-1
V gene: TRBV7-9

CDR3 protein: ASSFTASPLH
J gene: TRBJ1-6
V gene: TRBV6-5

CDR3 protein: ASSIRAGTGTEGEQF
J gene: TRBJ2-1
V gene: TRBV19

CDR3 protein: ASSQPRDSEQY
J gene: TRBJ2-7
V gene: TRBV3-1/TRBV3-2

CDR3 protein: ASSPRQDQPQH
J gene: TRBJ1-5
V gene: TRBV18

CDR3 protein: AWSVGGADTQY
J gene: TRBJ2-3
V gene: TRBV30

CDR3 protein: ASRARPQGTEAF
J gene: TRBJ1-1
V gene: TRBV28

CDR3 protein: ATKTEPPLETQY
J gene: TRBJ2-5
V gene: TRBV6-6

CDR3 protein: ASSQDLLSGTGGREQY
J gene: TRBJ2-7
V gene: TRBV3-1/TRBV3-2

CDR3 protein: ASSPPGQRAISYEQY
J gene: TRBJ2-7
V gene: TRBV23-1

CDR3 protein: ASSLYGEYEQY
J gene: TRBJ2-7
V gene: TRBV5-1

CDR3 protein: ASSTLLQGANSPLH
J gene: TRBJ1-6
V gene: TRBV19

CDR3 protein: ATRRTSGYNEQF
J gene: TRBJ2-1
V gene: TRBV15

CDR3 protein: ASSLNEAGAGELF
J gene: TRBJ2-2
V gene: TRBV7-7

CDR3 protein: ASSLGGGQYQPQH
J gene: TRBJ1-5
V gene: TRBV11-2

CDR3 protein: ASSFGGNTEAF
J gene: TRBJ1-1
V gene: TRBV5-1

CDR3 protein: ASTERKNNEQF
J gene: TRBJ2-1
V gene: TRBV6-5

CDR3 protein: ASSYSPPTEAF
J gene: TRBJ1-1
V gene: TRBV6-5

CDR3 protein: SGRTGTNIQY
J gene: TRBJ2-4
V gene: TRBV29-1

CDR3 protein: ASSLGTKNEQF
J gene: TRBJ2-1
V gene: TRBV12-3/TRBV12-4

CDR3 protein: ASRPARDRGLRSPLH
J gene: TRBJ1-6
V gene: TRBV25-1

CDR3 protein: SEHIGRGTEAF
J gene: TRBJ1-1
V gene: TRBV29-1

CDR3 protein: ASSQVQQGYYGYT
J gene: TRBJ1-2
V gene: TRBV4-1

CDR3 protein: ASSSGIQYEQY
J gene: TRBJ2-7
V gene: TRBV5-1

CDR3 protein: AWRGSGNEQY
J gene: TRBJ2-7
V gene: TRBV30

CDR3 protein: AWSTGQKDTQY
J gene: TRBJ2-3
V gene: TRBV30

CDR3 protein: ASSIGQVKADTQY
J gene: TRBJ2-3
V gene: TRBV19

CDR3 protein: ASSSPGYSYEQY
J gene: TRBJ2-7
V gene: TRBV5-6

CDR3 protein: ASSMYGSSYNSPLH
J gene: TRBJ1-6
V gene: TRBV5-6

CDR3 protein: ATHPGGASYNSPLH
J gene: TRBJ1-6
V gene: TRBV2

CDR3 protein: ASSLLGTSDQPQH
J gene: TRBJ1-5
V gene: TRBV19

CDR3 protein: ASSFSGFGSGELF
J gene: TRBJ2-2
V gene: TRBV9

CDR3 protein: ASSPNRDSNGYT
J gene: TRBJ1-2
V gene: TRBV18

CDR3 protein: ASSLGQGKL
J gene: TRBJ2-1
V gene: TRBV12-3/TRBV12-4

CDR3 protein: ASSFSDGNSNTIY
J gene: TRBJ1-3
V gene: TRBV9

CDR3 protein: ASSPTDEKLF
J gene: TRBJ1-4
V gene: TRBV7-9